Listed below are T cell receptor beta chains from one sample, sequenced in a study of T cell changes during pregnancy in multiple sclerosis. The table came from immunoSEQ multiplex PCR; TCRdb's copy has only in-frame clones and leaves some out. This sample has around 57,000 clones, with 91% found just once. The starting material was peripheral blood, obtained in the third trimester of pregnancy. These TCRs come from a female donor in good health, enrolled as a control in a pregnancy study. Both conserved end residues are part of each CDR3. D genes are given only for firm matches. Clone size appears in some rows only: once, few, many, or a class for an expanded clone.

size: NA
V: TRBV2
D: NA
J: TRBJ1-1
CDR3: CASRVGTGNTEAFF
DNA: TGTGCCAGCAGAGTGGGAACAGGGAACACTGAAGCTTTCTTT

size: NA
V: TRBV7-7
D: NA
J: TRBJ1-3
CDR3: CASSPSPGQSFGNTIYF
DNA: TGTGCTAGCAGCCCCTCCCCGGGACAAAGTTTTGGAAACACCATATATTTT

size: NA
V: TRBV6-6
D: NA
J: TRBJ1-3
CDR3: CASSYSGSGNTIYF
DNA: TGTGCCAGCAGTTACAGCGGCTCTGGAAACACCATATATTTT

size: NA
V: TRBV27
D: TRBD1
J: TRBJ1-4
CDR3: CASRKDRGPAYNEKLFF
DNA: TGTGCCAGCAGGAAAGACAGGGGGCCCGCATATAATGAAAAACTGTTTTTT

size: NA
V: TRBV6-1
D: TRBD2
J: TRBJ2-1
CDR3: CASSEGSGGAGEQFF
DNA: TGTGCCAGCAGTGAAGGAAGCGGGGGGGCTGGGGAGCAGTTCTTC

size: NA
V: TRBV2
D: NA
J: TRBJ2-3
CDR3: CASTYRADTQYF
DNA: TGTGCCAGCACCTACAGGGCAGATACGCAGTATTTT

size: NA
V: TRBV28
D: NA
J: TRBJ1-1
CDR3: CASTLRFVRSTEAFF
DNA: TGTGCCAGCACCTTAAGGTTTGTGCGGAGCACTGAAGCTTTCTTT

size: NA
V: TRBV30
D: NA
J: TRBJ1-6
CDR3: CAWSVGQLNSPLHF
DNA: TGTGCCTGGAGCGTCGGACAGCTTAATTCACCCCTCCACTTT

size: NA
V: TRBV15
D: NA
J: TRBJ2-7
CDR3: CATSRVGDGAYEQYF
DNA: TGTGCCACCAGCAGAGTAGGCGACGGAGCCTACGAGCAGTACTTC

size: NA
V: TRBV15
D: TRBD1
J: TRBJ1-1
CDR3: CATSRDRTGEAFF
DNA: TGTGCCACCAGCAGAGATCGGACAGGTGAAGCTTTCTTT

size: NA
V: TRBV7-9
D: NA
J: TRBJ2-7
CDR3: CASSVLSNYEQYF
DNA: TGTGCCAGCAGCGTCTTGTCTAACTACGAGCAGTACTTC

size: NA
V: TRBV7-3
D: NA
J: TRBJ2-3
CDR3: CASSFSMADTQYF
DNA: TGTGCCAGCAGCTTTAGCATGGCAGATACGCAGTATTTT

size: NA
V: TRBV2
D: NA
J: TRBJ1-2
CDR3: CASTYRSNYYGYTF
DNA: TGTGCCAGCACATACAGGTCTAACTACTATGGCTACACCTTC

size: NA
V: TRBV7-9
D: NA
J: TRBJ2-2
CDR3: CASSLGQYTGELFF
DNA: TGTGCCAGCAGCTTAGGCCAGTACACCGGGGAGCTGTTTTTT

size: NA
V: TRBV10-3
D: NA
J: TRBJ1-4
CDR3: CAISESSGNEKLFF
DNA: TGTGCCATCAGTGAGTCGTCGGGTAATGAAAAACTGTTTTTT

size: NA
V: TRBV11-2
D: NA
J: TRBJ2-7
CDR3: CASSLEVAGEQYF
DNA: TGTGCCAGCAGCCTAGAGGTAGCAGGGGAGCAGTACTTC

size: NA
V: TRBV5-1
D: NA
J: TRBJ1-3
CDR3: CASSLTPTDSGNTIYF
DNA: TGCGCCAGCAGCTTGACGCCAACAGACTCTGGAAACACCATATATTTT

size: NA
V: TRBV19
D: NA
J: TRBJ1-5
CDR3: CASDRENGNQPQHF
DNA: TGTGCCAGTGATAGGGAGAACGGCAATCAGCCCCAGCATTTT

size: NA
V: TRBV5-6
D: NA
J: TRBJ1-1
CDR3: CASSLPGLTEAFF
DNA: TGTGCCAGCAGCTTGCCAGGGCTGACTGAAGCTTTCTTT

size: NA
V: TRBV27
D: TRBD1
J: TRBJ2-5
CDR3: CASSLVQGVRETQYF
DNA: TGTGCCAGCAGTTTAGTACAGGGGGTTAGGGAGACCCAGTACTTC

size: NA
V: TRBV5-1
D: TRBD1
J: TRBJ2-7
CDR3: CASSVGQTYEQYF
DNA: TGCGCCAGCAGCGTGGGACAGACCTACGAGCAGTACTTC

size: NA
V: TRBV7-2
D: TRBD2
J: TRBJ2-3
CDR3: CASSSLSGRKYF
DNA: TGTGCCAGCAGCTCGCTTAGCGGGAGGAAGTATTTT

size: NA
V: TRBV19
D: TRBD1
J: TRBJ2-6
CDR3: CASSITGTGLGANVLTF
DNA: TGTGCCAGTAGTATCACCGGGACAGGGCTTGGGGCCAACGTCCTGACTTTC

size: NA
V: TRBV19
D: TRBD1
J: TRBJ1-5
CDR3: CATKTGLGHQPQHF
DNA: TGTGCCACCAAGACAGGGCTTGGACATCAGCCCCAGCATTTT

size: NA
V: TRBV2
D: TRBD2
J: TRBJ2-1
CDR3: CASSVGTSGNNEQFF
DNA: TGTGCCAGCAGTGTGGGGACTAGCGGGAACAATGAGCAGTTCTTC

size: once
V: TRBV29-1
D: TRBD2
J: TRBJ2-7
CDR3: CSVLAGVYEQYF
DNA: TGCAGCGTCCTAGCGGGAGTCTACGAGCAGTACTTC

size: NA
V: TRBV19
D: TRBD2
J: TRBJ2-7
CDR3: CASSGRAASEQYF
DNA: TGTGCCAGTAGCGGGAGGGCCGCAAGCGAGCAGTACTTC

size: NA
V: TRBV6-5
D: TRBD1
J: TRBJ1-2
CDR3: CASSNSGGYGYTF
DNA: TGTGCCAGCAGTAACTCAGGGGGCTATGGCTACACCTTC

size: NA
V: TRBV28
D: NA
J: TRBJ1-2
CDR3: CASTYPGVYGYTF
DNA: TGTGCCAGCACCTACCCAGGGGTTTATGGCTACACCTTC

size: NA
V: TRBV25-1
D: TRBD1
J: TRBJ1-1
CDR3: CASSDKRLAGGANTEAFF
DNA: TGTGCCAGCAGTGACAAGAGGCTTGCAGGGGGCGCGAACACTGAAGCTTTCTTT

size: once
V: TRBV2
D: NA
J: TRBJ2-4
CDR3: CASSDSRSKNIQYF
DNA: TGTGCCAGCAGTGACAGTCGGAGCAAAAACATTCAGTACTTC

size: NA
V: TRBV4-1
D: NA
J: TRBJ1-1
CDR3: CASSQNRENTEAFF
DNA: TGCGCCAGCAGCCAAAACAGGGAGAACACTGAAGCTTTCTTT

size: NA
V: TRBV15
D: NA
J: TRBJ2-1
CDR3: CATSRDRVGNEQFF
DNA: TGTGCCACCAGCAGAGACAGGGTAGGCAATGAGCAGTTCTTC

size: NA
V: TRBV18
D: NA
J: TRBJ1-4
CDR3: CASSPNREPTNEKLFF
DNA: TGTGCCAGCTCACCAAACAGAGAACCAACTAATGAAAAACTGTTTTTT

size: NA
V: TRBV9
D: TRBD2
J: TRBJ2-3
CDR3: CASSELAGGPTDTQYF
DNA: TGTGCCAGCAGCGAACTAGCGGGAGGGCCAACAGATACGCAGTATTTT

size: NA
V: TRBV27
D: NA
J: TRBJ2-7
CDR3: CASSLLGGSYEQYF
DNA: TGTGCCAGCAGTTTATTAGGGGGCTCCTACGAGCAGTACTTC

size: NA
V: TRBV11-3
D: TRBD2
J: TRBJ2-5
CDR3: CASSDSGRQETQYF
DNA: TGTGCCAGCAGCGATAGCGGGAGACAAGAGACCCAGTACTTC

size: NA
V: TRBV4-1
D: TRBD2
J: TRBJ2-5
CDR3: CASSQTPGGQETQYF
DNA: TGCGCCAGCAGCCAGACCCCGGGGGGGCAAGAGACCCAGTACTTC

size: NA
V: TRBV10-3
D: TRBD1
J: TRBJ1-2
CDR3: CAISSTGVTLPLTFYGYTF
DNA: TGTGCCATCAGTTCTACAGGGGTAACCTTACCTCTTACGTTCTATGGCTACACCTTC

size: once
V: TRBV5-5
D: NA
J: TRBJ1-5
CDR3: CASSLSRGYQPQHF
DNA: TGTGCCAGCAGCTTGTCCAGGGGATATCAGCCCCAGCATTTT

size: NA
V: TRBV11-2
D: TRBD1
J: TRBJ2-7
CDR3: CASSRGQGYEQYF
DNA: TGTGCCAGCAGCCGGGGACAGGGATACGAGCAGTACTTC